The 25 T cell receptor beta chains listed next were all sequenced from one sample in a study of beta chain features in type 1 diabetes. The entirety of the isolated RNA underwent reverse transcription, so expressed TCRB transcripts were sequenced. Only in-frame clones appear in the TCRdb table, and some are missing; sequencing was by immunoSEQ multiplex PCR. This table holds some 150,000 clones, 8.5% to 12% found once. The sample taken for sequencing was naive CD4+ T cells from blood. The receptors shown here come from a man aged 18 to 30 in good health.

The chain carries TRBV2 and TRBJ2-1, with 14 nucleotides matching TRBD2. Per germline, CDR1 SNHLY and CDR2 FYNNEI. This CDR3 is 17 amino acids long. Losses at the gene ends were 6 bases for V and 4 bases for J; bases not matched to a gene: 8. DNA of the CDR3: TGTGCCAGCAGCCCAGGGACTAGCGGGGGCCGATACAATGAGCAGTTCTTC. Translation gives CASSPGTSGGRYNEQFF.

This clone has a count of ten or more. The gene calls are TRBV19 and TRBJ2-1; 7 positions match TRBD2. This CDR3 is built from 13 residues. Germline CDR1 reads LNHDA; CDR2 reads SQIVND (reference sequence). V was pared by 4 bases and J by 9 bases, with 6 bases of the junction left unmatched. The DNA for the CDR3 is TGTGCCAGTAGTAGGGCGGGGGTTGTTGAGCAGTTCTTC. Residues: CASSRAGVVEQFF.

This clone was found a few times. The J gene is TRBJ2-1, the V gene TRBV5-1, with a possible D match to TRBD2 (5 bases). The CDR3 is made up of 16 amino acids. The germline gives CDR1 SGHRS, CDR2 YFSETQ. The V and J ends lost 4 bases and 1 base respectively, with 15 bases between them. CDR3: CASSAELLGSYNEQFF. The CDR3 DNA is TGCGCCAGCAGCGCCGAATTACTAGGTTCCTACAATGAGCAGTTCTTC.

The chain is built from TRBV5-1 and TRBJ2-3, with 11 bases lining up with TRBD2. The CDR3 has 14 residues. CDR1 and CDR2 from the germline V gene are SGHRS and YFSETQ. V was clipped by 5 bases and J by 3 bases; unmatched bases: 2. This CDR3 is CASRVAGGTDTQYF. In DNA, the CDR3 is TGCGCCAGCAGAGTAGCGGGGGGGACAGATACGCAGTATTTT.

Here the CDR3 reads CASTKGQGASTGELFF. CDR3 in DNA: TGTGCCAGCACCAAGGGACAGGGGGCGTCCACCGGGGAGCTGTTTTTT. The genes are TRBV2 and TRBJ2-2, with 12 bases lining up with TRBD1. The CDR3 loop spans 16 amino acids. With V trimmed by 7 bases and J by 4 bases, 7 bases remained unmatched. Per the germline V gene, CDR1 is SNHLY and CDR2 is FYNNEI.

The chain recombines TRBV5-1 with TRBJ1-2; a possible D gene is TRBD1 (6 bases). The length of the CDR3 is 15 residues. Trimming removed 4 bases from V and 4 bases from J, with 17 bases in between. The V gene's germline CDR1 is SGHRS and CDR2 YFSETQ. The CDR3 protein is CASSVRDTTVYGYTF. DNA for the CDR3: TGCGCCAGCAGCGTGAGGGACACAACCGTCTATGGCTACACCTTC. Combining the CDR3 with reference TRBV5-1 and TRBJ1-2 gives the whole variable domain KAGVTQTPRYLIKTRGQQVTLSCSPISGHRSVSWYQQTPGQGLQFLFEYFSETQRNKGNFPGRFSGRQFSNSRSEMNVSTLELGDSALYLCASSVRDTTVYGYTFGSGTRLTVV.

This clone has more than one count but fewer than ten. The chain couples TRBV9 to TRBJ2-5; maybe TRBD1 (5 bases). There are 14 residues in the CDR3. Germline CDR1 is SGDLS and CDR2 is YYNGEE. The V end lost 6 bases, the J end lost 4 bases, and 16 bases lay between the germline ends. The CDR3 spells CASTQGPTLETQYF. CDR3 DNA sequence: TGTGCCAGCACCCAGGGCCCAACCCTAGAGACCCAGTACTTC.

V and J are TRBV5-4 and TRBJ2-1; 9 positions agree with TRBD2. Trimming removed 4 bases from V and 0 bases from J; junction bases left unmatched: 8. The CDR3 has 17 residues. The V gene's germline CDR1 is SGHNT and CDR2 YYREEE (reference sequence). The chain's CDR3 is CASSDSGLASSYNEQFF. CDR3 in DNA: TGTGCCAGCAGCGACTCCGGACTAGCGAGCTCCTACAATGAGCAGTTCTTC.

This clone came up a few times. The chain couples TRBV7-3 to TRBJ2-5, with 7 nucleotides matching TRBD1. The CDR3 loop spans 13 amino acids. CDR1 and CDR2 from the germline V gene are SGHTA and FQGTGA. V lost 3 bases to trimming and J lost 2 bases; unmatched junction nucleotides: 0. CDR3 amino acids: CASSLDRQETQYF. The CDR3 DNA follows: TGTGCCAGCAGCTTGGACAGGCAAGAGACCCAGTACTTC.

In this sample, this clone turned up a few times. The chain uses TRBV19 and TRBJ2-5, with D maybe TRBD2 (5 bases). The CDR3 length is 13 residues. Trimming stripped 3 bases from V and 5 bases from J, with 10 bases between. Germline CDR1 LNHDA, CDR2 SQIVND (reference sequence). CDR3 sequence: CASSMRARETQYF. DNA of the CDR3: TGTGCCAGTAGTATGCGGGCTCGGGAGACCCAGTACTTC.

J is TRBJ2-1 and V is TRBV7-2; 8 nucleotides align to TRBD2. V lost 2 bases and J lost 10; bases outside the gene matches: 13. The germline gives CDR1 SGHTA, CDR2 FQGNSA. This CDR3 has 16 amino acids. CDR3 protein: CASSLFSGGGLGEQFF. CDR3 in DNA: TGTGCCAGCAGCTTATTTTCCGGGGGGGGCCTCGGGGAGCAGTTCTTC.

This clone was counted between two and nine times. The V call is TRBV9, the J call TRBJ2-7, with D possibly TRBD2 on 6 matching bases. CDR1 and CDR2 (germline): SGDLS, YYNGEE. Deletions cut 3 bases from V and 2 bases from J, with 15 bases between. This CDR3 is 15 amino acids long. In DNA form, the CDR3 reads TGTGCCAGCAGCGCAGGTCTTGGCGGGGCCTACGAGCAGTACTTC. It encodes CASSAGLGGAYEQYF.

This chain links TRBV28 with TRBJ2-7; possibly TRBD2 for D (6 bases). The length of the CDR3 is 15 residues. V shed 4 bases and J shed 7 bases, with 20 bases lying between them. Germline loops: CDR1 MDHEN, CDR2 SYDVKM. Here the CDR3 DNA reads TGTGCCAGCAGTTCAGCGACAGTCCAGGCGGGAGAGCAGTACTTC. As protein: CASSSATVQAGEQYF.

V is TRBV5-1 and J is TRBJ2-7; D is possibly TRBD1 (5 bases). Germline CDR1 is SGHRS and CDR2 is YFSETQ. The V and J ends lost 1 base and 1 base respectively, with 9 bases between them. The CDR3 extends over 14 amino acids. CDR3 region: CASSLTGESYEQYF. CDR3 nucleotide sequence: TGCGCCAGCAGCTTGACAGGAGAGTCCTACGAGCAGTACTTC.

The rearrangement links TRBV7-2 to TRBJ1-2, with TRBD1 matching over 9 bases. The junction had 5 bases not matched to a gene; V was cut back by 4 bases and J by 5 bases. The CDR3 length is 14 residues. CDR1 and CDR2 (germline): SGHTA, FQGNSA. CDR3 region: CASSYYRGPYGYTF. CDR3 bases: TGTGCCAGCAGCTACTACAGGGGGCCTTATGGCTACACCTTC.

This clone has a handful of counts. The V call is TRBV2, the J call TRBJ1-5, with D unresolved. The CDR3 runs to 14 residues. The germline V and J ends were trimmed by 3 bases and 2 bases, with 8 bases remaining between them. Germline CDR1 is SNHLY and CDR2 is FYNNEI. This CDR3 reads CASSELTRNQPQHF. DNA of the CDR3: TGTGCCAGCAGTGAGCTGACACGCAATCAGCCCCAGCATTTT.

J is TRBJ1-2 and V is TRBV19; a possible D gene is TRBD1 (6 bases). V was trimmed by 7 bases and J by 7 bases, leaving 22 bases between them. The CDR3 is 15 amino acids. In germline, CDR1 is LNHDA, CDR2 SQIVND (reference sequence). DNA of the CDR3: TGTGCCAGTAACAGGGCTACCAGTGAGGTATTTGGCTACACCTTC. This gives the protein CASNRATSEVFGYTF.

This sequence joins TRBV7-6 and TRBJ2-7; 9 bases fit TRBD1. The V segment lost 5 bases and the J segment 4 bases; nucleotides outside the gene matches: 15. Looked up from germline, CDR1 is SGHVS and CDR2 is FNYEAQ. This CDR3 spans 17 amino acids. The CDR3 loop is CASSQSTGTGKGYEQYF. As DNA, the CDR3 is TGTGCCAGCAGCCAGTCTACCGGGACAGGGAAGGGTTACGAGCAGTACTTC. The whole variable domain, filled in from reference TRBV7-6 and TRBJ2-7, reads GAGVSQSPRYKVTKRGQDVALRCDPISGHVSLYWYRQALGQGPEFLTYFNYEAQQDKSGLPNDRFSAERPEGSISTLTIQRTEQRDSAMYRCASSQSTGTGKGYEQYFGPGTRLTVT.

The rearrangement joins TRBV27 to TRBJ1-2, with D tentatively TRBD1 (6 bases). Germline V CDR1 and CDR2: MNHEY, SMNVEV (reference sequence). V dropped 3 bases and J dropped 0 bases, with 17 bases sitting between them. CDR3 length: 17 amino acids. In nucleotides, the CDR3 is TGTGCCAGCAGTTTTTTCCCCACCAACAGGGCTAACTATGGCTACACCTTC. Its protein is CASSFFPTNRANYGYTF.

Here the CDR3 reads CASSYLAGDISGEQYF. The CDR3 bases are TGCGCCAGCAGCTACCTAGCGGGCGACATCTCGGGGGAGCAGTACTTC. The V gene is TRBV5-1, the J gene TRBJ2-7, with TRBD2 identical over 8 bases. The V gene end was trimmed by 3 bases and the J gene end by 7 bases; junction bases not matched to a gene: 15. There are 16 residues in the CDR3. Germline V CDR1 and CDR2: SGHRS, YFSETQ.

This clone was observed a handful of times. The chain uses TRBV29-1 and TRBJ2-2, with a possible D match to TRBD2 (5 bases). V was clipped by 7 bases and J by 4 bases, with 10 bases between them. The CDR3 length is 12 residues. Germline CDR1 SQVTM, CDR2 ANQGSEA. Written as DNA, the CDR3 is TGCAGCGGAGAGAGGGCCACCGGGGAGCTGTTTTTT. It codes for CSGERATGELFF.

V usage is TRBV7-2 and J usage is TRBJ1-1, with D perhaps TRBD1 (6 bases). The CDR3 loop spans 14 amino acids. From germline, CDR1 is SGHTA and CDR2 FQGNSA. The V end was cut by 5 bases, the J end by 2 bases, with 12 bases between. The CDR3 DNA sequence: TGTGCCAGCAGCCCGGACAGAGATAACACTGAAGCTTTCTTT. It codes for CASSPDRDNTEAFF.

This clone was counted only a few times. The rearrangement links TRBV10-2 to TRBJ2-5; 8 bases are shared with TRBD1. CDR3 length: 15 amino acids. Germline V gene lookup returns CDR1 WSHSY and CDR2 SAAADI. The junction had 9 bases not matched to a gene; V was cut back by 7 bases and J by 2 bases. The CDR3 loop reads CASNLRDRNQETQYF. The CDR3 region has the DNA TGCGCCAGCAACCTCCGGGACAGGAATCAAGAGACCCAGTACTTC.

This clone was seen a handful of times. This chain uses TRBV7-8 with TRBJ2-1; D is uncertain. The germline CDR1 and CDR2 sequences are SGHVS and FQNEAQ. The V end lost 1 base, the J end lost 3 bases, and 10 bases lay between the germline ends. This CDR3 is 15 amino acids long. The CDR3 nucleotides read TGTGCCAGCAGCTTAGGAGAACAGCTCTACAATGAGCAGTTCTTC. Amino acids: CASSLGEQLYNEQFF.

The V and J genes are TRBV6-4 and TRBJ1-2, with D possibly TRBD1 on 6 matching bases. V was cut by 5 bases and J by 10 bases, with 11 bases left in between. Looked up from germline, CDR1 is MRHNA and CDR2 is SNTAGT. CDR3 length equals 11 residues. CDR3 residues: CASSIDRIYTF. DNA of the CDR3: TGTGCCAGCAGTATCGACAGGATCTACACCTTC.